The clone carrying this T cell receptor beta chain has just a few counts. Its antigen is currently unknown. Then a second PCR, running roughly 7 to 11 cycles, was carried out with a sample-barcoded 5' primer and a J-beta primer mix. TCRdb fed the 5' RACE reads into MiXCR, producing one record per CDR3 protein. Of roughly 1.7 million distinct CDR3 sequences detected, around 35% appear once; the ten largest clones hold approximately 11%. This specimen comes from a study of blood T cells in healthy people across ages. Points from the study as a whole: The long-lived group displayed more naive CD4+ cells, plus higher diversity, than the aged donors did.

Deletions cut 1 base from V and 5 bases from J, with 11 bases between. CDR3 size: 14 residues. CDR1 and CDR2 from the germline V gene are LGHDT and YNNKEL (reference sequence). The chain combines TRBV3-1 with TRBJ1-1, with D possibly TRBD1 on 6 matching bases. Input material: blood. This sequence originates from a woman aged 25-40 years in good health. The CDR3 region has the DNA TGTGCCAGCAGCCAAGTCGGGGGGCGGACTGAAGCTTTCTTT. It yields the protein CASSQVGGRTEAFF. Full variable domain (outside the CDR3, taken from reference TRBV3-1 and TRBJ1-1): DTAVSQTPKYLVTQMGNDKSIKCEQNLGHDTMYWYKQDSKKFLKIMFSYNNKELIINETVPNRFSPKSPDKAHLNLHINSLELGDSAVYFCASSQVGGRTEAFFGQGTRLTVV.